The 19 T cell receptor beta chains given below trace back to one sample, sequenced in a study of early T cells in non-severe SARS-CoV-2 infection. TCRdb redid the calling of the 5' RACE reads with MiXCR, one entry per CDR3 protein. This table holds around 63,000 distinct CDR3 sequences, 10% to 15% found once. Sequenced material: whole blood. Receptors originate from an adult who was a healthcare worker with PCR-confirmed SARS-CoV-2 infection or an uninfected control (not recorded which).

This clonotype was found many times. The chain links TRBV19 to TRBJ1-3; D is perhaps TRBD1 (6 bases). Germline V CDR1 and CDR2: LNHDA, SQIVND (reference sequence). The length of the CDR3 is 13 residues. Trimming removed 9 bases at V and 0 bases at J, with 9 bases between. CDR3 sequence reads: CASRTASGNTIYF. The CDR3 region has the DNA TGTGCCAGCAGGACAGCCTCTGGAAACACCATATATTTT.

This clonotype was observed at least ten times. The chain employs TRBV7-9 and TRBJ2-1, with a possible D match to TRBD2 (5 bases). Germline V gene lookup returns CDR1 SEHNR and CDR2 FQNEAQ (reference sequence). V was trimmed by 5 bases and J by 3 bases, leaving 14 bases between them. This CDR3 has 15 amino acids. In DNA, the CDR3 is TGTGCCAGCAGCCCCCACTTTCGGGACTACAATGAGCAGTTCTTC. Residues: CASSPHFRDYNEQFF.

The chain uses TRBV3-1 and TRBJ1-2, with D uncertain. From germline, CDR1 is LGHDT and CDR2 YNNKEL (reference sequence). This CDR3 spans 13 amino acids. V lost 1 base and J lost 4, with 7 bases in between. The CDR3 bases are TGTGCCAGCAGCCAAGCCCCAGTCTATGGCTACACCTTC. This translates into CASSQAPVYGYTF.

This clonotype was detected ten times or more. The chain joins TRBV7-9 to TRBJ2-3; the D is unclear. The CDR3 contains 12 residues. Germline CDR1 is SEHNR and CDR2 is FQNEAQ (reference sequence). The V and J ends lost 6 bases and 6 bases respectively, with 10 bases between them. The CDR3 reads CASRGIRDTQYF. The CDR3 DNA is TGTGCCAGCAGGGGGATCAGGGATACGCAGTATTTT.

This clonotype was detected only once. It may be a read error: a sequence one base away is much more abundant. The chain recombines TRBV6-5 with TRBJ1-3, with D uncertain. Germline CDR1 reads MNHEY; CDR2 reads SVGAGI. V lost 6 bases to trimming and J lost 0 bases, with 6 bases between them. This CDR3 has 13 amino acids. The CDR3 loop reads CASRLNSGNTIYF. The CDR3 DNA sequence: TGTGCCAGCAGACTGAACTCTGGAAACACCATATATTTT.

Ten or more counts support this clonotype. V gene TRBV7-2 combines with J gene TRBJ1-1; D is possibly TRBD1 (6 bases). Trimming pared 5 bases from V and 4 bases from J, leaving 11 bases between. The germline V gene has CDR1 SGHTA and CDR2 FQGNSA. The CDR3 covers 13 residues. The CDR3 is CASSTKGGTEAFF. In nucleotides, the CDR3 is TGTGCCAGCAGCACGAAAGGGGGCACTGAAGCTTTCTTT.

The table lists this clonotype with many counts. J is TRBJ2-2 and V is TRBV19, with TRBD2 matching 8 bases. J gave up 2 bases and V 5 bases, and 7 bases lay outside the gene matches. The CDR3 runs 16 residues. Looked up from germline, CDR1 is LNHDA and CDR2 is SQIVND (reference sequence). The CDR3 protein is CASSLAGTANTGELFF. The CDR3 coding sequence is TGTGCCAGTAGTTTAGCGGGGACTGCTAACACCGGGGAGCTGTTTTTT.

This clonotype was counted once. The chain carries TRBV5-1 and TRBJ2-7; TRBD1 matches at 7 bases. The CDR3 consists of 13 residues. Germline V gene lookup returns CDR1 SGHRS and CDR2 YFSETQ. V gave up 3 bases and J gave up 2 bases; unmatched junction bases: 2. CDR3 nucleotides: TGCGCCAGCAGCTGGGACAGAACCTACGAGCAGTACTTC. Its protein is CASSWDRTYEQYF.

This clonotype showed up many times. This chain joins TRBV7-2 and TRBJ2-6; no definite D call. Per germline, CDR1 SGHTA and CDR2 FQGNSA. There are 15 residues in the CDR3. V was shortened by 1 base and J by 3 bases, with 7 bases between the two germline ends. CDR3 DNA sequence: TGTGCCAGCAGCTTAGGGGTCTTTGGGGCCAACGTCCTGACTTTC. This translates into CASSLGVFGANVLTF.

This clonotype has a count of ten or more. V usage is TRBV6-5 and J usage is TRBJ2-7, with D possibly called TRBD1 or TRBD2 (5 bases each). Trimming took off 6 bases at V and 5 bases at J, with 14 bases between the two ends. Germline V gene data show CDR1 as MNHEY and CDR2 as SVGAGI. The length of the CDR3 is 13 residues. The CDR3 DNA reads as TGTGCCAGCAGGGGGGTAGATCGAGACGAGCAGTACTTC. It specifies CASRGVDRDEQYF.

The V and J genes are TRBV6-5 and TRBJ1-1, with D unresolved. Germline V lookup: CDR1 MNHEY, CDR2 SVGAGI. Trimming took 0 bases from V and 8 from J, leaving 16 bases between them. This CDR3 has 15 residues. CDR3 region: CASSYSENLGREAFF. The CDR3 nucleotides read TGTGCCAGCAGTTACTCGGAAAACCTCGGACGAGAAGCTTTCTTT.

The rearrangement joins TRBV11-2 to TRBJ1-1, with D tentatively TRBD1 (5 bases). The germline gives CDR1 SGHAT, CDR2 FQNNGV. The CDR3 consists of 13 residues. Trimming removed 3 bases from V and 4 bases from J, with 9 bases in between. Here the CDR3 reads CASSLWGGTEAFF. In DNA, the CDR3 is TGTGCCAGCAGCTTGTGGGGCGGCACTGAAGCTTTCTTT.

This clonotype was detected a few times. This chain links TRBV6-5 with TRBJ1-4; TRBD1 is a possible D gene (5 bases). Germline loops: CDR1 MNHEY, CDR2 SVGAGI. This CDR3 has 13 amino acids. V lost 2 bases to trimming and J lost 11 bases, with 12 bases between them. The CDR3: CASSYLRAGKLFF. CDR3 DNA: TGTGCCAGCAGTTACCTCAGGGCGGGGAAACTGTTTTTT.

This clonotype was seen more than once but under ten times. The V gene is TRBV11-2, the J gene TRBJ2-3, with 8 nucleotides matching TRBD2. CDR3 length: 17 amino acids. Trimming cost V 5 bases and J 5 bases; bases outside gene matches: 15. From germline, CDR1 is SGHAT and CDR2 FQNNGV. The chain's CDR3 is CASSTRTGPGGLDTQYF. For the CDR3, the DNA is TGTGCCAGCAGCACCCGGACTGGACCGGGGGGGCTAGATACGCAGTATTTT.

The sample holds many counts of this clonotype. This rearrangement joins TRBV3-1 to TRBJ1-1; D ambiguous. Per germline, CDR1 LGHDT and CDR2 YNNKEL (reference sequence). The CDR3 is 14 residues long. The V end lost 1 base, the J end lost 4 bases, and 10 bases lay between the germline ends. CDR3 sequence: CASSQAVGFTEAFF. The CDR3 region has the DNA TGTGCCAGCAGCCAAGCCGTAGGGTTCACTGAAGCTTTCTTT. Using reference TRBV3-1 and TRBJ1-1 for the parts outside the CDR3, the full variable domain is DTAVSQTPKYLVTQMGNDKSIKCEQNLGHDTMYWYKQDSKKFLKIMFSYNNKELIINETVPNRFSPKSPDKAHLNLHINSLELGDSAVYFCASSQAVGFTEAFFGQGTRLTVV.

This chain joins TRBV4-1 and TRBJ1-1; weak D call: TRBD1 (6 bases). Germline CDR1 is MGHRA and CDR2 is YSYEKL. V was cut by 0 bases and J by 4 bases, with 18 bases left in between. The CDR3 is 17 amino acids. The CDR3 reads CASSQELVRGWSTEAFF. The CDR3 bases are TGCGCCAGCAGCCAAGAATTGGTCAGGGGATGGAGCACTGAAGCTTTCTTT.

This clonotype has at least ten counts. The V and J genes are TRBV10-3 and TRBJ1-5; TRBD1 matches at 8 bases. Trimming took 0 bases from V and 15 from J; bases not matched to a gene: 10. Germline V lookup: CDR1 ENHRY, CDR2 SYGVKD. The CDR3 has 14 amino acids. CDR3 protein: CAISESGGTGSLHF. CDR3 sequence (DNA): TGTGCCATCAGTGAGTCGGGGGGGACAGGCTCTTTGCATTTT.

This clonotype was counted many times. Here the CDR3 DNA reads TGTGCCAGCAGCCAAGTGAATGACGAGCAGTACTTC. Its translation: CASSQVNDEQYF. This sequence joins TRBV4-2 and TRBJ2-7; no firm D call. The CDR3 is 12 residues long. Germline values: CDR1 LGHNA, CDR2 YNFKEQ. The ends were cut back, 1 base at V and 5 bases at J, with 6 bases in the middle.

This clonotype was seen ten or more times. The CDR3 nucleotides read TGTGCCAGCAGTGAGGGCTATGGCTACACCTTC. This gives the protein CASSEGYGYTF. V is TRBV6-5 and J is TRBJ1-2; D unclear. CDR1 is MNHEY, CDR2 SVGAGI, per germline. V shed 5 bases and J shed 4 bases, with 5 bases lying between them. The CDR3 length is 11 residues.